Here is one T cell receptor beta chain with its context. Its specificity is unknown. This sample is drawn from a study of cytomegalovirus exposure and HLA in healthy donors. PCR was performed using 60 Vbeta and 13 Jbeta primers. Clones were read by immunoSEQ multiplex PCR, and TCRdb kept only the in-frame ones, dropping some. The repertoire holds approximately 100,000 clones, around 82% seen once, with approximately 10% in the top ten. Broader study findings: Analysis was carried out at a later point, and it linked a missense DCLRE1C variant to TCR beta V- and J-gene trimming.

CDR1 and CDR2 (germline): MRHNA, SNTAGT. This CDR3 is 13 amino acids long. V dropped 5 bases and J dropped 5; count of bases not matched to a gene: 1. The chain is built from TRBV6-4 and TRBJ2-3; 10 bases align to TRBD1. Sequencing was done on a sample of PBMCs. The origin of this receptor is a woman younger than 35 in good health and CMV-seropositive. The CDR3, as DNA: TGTGCCAGCAGTTGGACAGGGGGAGATACGCAGTATTTT. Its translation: CASSWTGGDTQYF.